This T cell receptor beta chain was observed in a study of shared T cell receptors in the human thymus. This CDR3 spans 12 amino acids. V shed 5 bases and J shed 2 bases, with 7 bases lying between them. CDR1 SEHNR and CDR2 FQNEAQ come from the germline V gene (reference sequence). Assay: immunoSEQ multiplex PCR; the TCRdb copy retains only in-frame clones and omits some. The repertoire consists of about 380,000 clones, with roughly 94% occurring once and the leading ten covering approximately 0.02%. The sample was thymocytes. This TCR came from a human donor. The chain is built from TRBV7-9 and TRBJ2-7; D is unclear. The CDR3 protein is CASSTDTYEQYF. The CDR3 DNA reads as TGTGCCAGCAGCACAGACACCTACGAGCAGTACTTC.